The sequence of this T cell receptor (beta chain) was determined in a study of blood T cell repertoires in COVID-19. Study summary: Samples of COVID-19 (acute and convalescent) were obtained from the United States, Italy and Spain.

V was trimmed by 1 base and J by 1 base, leaving 10 bases between them. Germline V gene sequence: CDR1 SGHNT, CDR2 YENEEA. The CDR3 runs to 15 residues. Participants, about 18 to 100 years old, spanned fewer than 25 US areas. Measured with immunoSEQ multiplex PCR; TCRdb has only the in-frame clones, and not every one. The data show over 250,000 clones, 85% to 90% seen once. The J gene is TRBJ1-2, the V gene TRBV11-3, with D possibly matching TRBD1 (6 bases). The source material was PBMCs or T cells enriched from blood (not recorded which). The receptor was isolated from a woman aged 60 to 75 who had recovered from COVID-19. The CDR3 reads CASSLAARGNYGYTF. In DNA form, the CDR3 reads TGTGCCAGCAGCTTAGCGGCCAGGGGTAACTATGGCTACACCTTC.